This T cell receptor beta chain was observed in a study of a mutant IDH1 vaccine in newly diagnosed glioma. Broader study findings: Changes in the top peripheral T cell clonotypes seemingly had no bearing on pseudoprogression.

The time point here: week 5, during vaccination. In the vaccine, a single dose held 300 ug of the mutant IDH1 20-mer peptide, along with topical imiquimod. Germline V gene sequence: CDR1 KGHSH, CDR2 LQKENI. V shed 3 bases, J shed 3 bases, and the junction held 9 bases outside the gene matches. The CDR3 spans 16 residues. This clone was seen only a few times. Its antigen is as yet unknown. Here immunoSEQ multiplex PCR was the method, and the copy in TCRdb shows in-frame clones only, minus some. The data hold 50,000 to 55,000 clones, with around 80% observed a single time. The TCR comes from a man aged 45 to 65 with glioma. V and J are TRBV18 and TRBJ2-7; TRBD1 agrees at 9 bases. Sequencing used PBMCs, obtained from a glioma patient whose treatment included an IDH1 peptide vaccine. CDR3 in amino acids: CASSPPGTGTLYEQYF. DNA of the CDR3: TGTGCCAGCTCACCCCCCGGGACAGGGACCCTCTACGAGCAGTACTTC.